This T cell receptor (beta chain) is from a study of OX40 agonist ivuxolimab in advanced cancers. This CDR3 has 18 amino acids. Trimming stripped 3 bases from V and 0 bases from J, with 18 bases between. CDR1 and CDR2 (germline): KGHSH, LQKENI. Repertoires were generated with immunoSEQ multiplex PCR, while TCRdb's copy carries only in-frame clones and drops some. Of tens of thousands of clones in the sample, 85% to 90% are singletons; the top ten hold more than 1.5%. Specimen: CD4+ or CD8+ T cells sorted from blood, collected in a trial of the OX40 agonist ivuxolimab. The chain uses TRBV18 and TRBJ1-5; D unclear. The clonotype originates from an adult with an advanced solid tumor such as melanoma, head and neck, liver or kidney cancer. CDR3 region: CASSPMILRLDSNQPQHF. CDR3 in DNA: TGTGCCAGCTCACCGATGATTTTACGCTTGGATAGCAATCAGCCCCAGCATTTT.